These 21 T cell receptor beta chains were all obtained from the same sample, sequenced in a study of shared clonotypes between healthy human individuals. Data came from immunoSEQ multiplex PCR; TCRdb stores just in-frame clones and leaves some out. The table records around 1.5 million clones, 95% to 99% of them present only once. Sequenced sample: naive CD4+ T cells sorted from blood. The subset here: CD45RA+ positively selected. Every receptor here comes from a man aged 25-45 years in good health.

This sequence joins TRBV11-2 and TRBJ1-1, with D tentatively TRBD1 (5 bases). Deletions cut 8 bases from V and 7 bases from J, with 17 bases between. CDR3 size: 13 residues. Germline V gene sequence: CDR1 SGHAT, CDR2 FQNNGV. CDR3 loop: CASADLGQFEAFF. The DNA for the CDR3 is TGTGCCAGCGCAGACCTGGGGCAGTTTGAAGCTTTCTTT.

This chain joins TRBV18 and TRBJ2-7; 11 positions match TRBD2. There are 15 residues in the CDR3. Germline CDR1 reads KGHSH; CDR2 reads LQKENI. V was pared by 0 bases and J by 7 bases, with 5 bases of the junction left unmatched. The DNA of the CDR3 is TGTGCCAGCTCACCACCGCTAGCGGGGGGCGGGGAGCAGTACTTC. Its protein product is CASSPPLAGGGEQYF.

V usage is TRBV5-1 and J usage is TRBJ2-5; the D is unclear. V shed 5 bases and J shed 0 bases, with 11 bases lying between them. CDR1 is SGHRS and CDR2 is YFSETQ in the germline V gene. CDR3 length: 14 residues. The CDR3 spells CASSFRLYQETQYF. The CDR3 coding sequence is TGCGCCAGCAGTTTTCGATTGTACCAAGAGACCCAGTACTTC. Full variable domain (rest looked up from reference TRBV5-1 and TRBJ2-5): KAGVTQTPRYLIKTRGQQVTLSCSPISGHRSVSWYQQTPGQGLQFLFEYFSETQRNKGNFPGRFSGRQFSNSRSEMNVSTLELGDSALYLCASSFRLYQETQYFGPGTRLLVL.

V is TRBV9 and J is TRBJ1-5; D unresolved. CDR3 length: 15 amino acids. Germline CDR1 is SGDLS and CDR2 is YYNGEE. V was pared by 0 bases and J by 7 bases, with 14 bases between. The CDR3: CASSVDGRFRQPQHF. In nucleotides, the CDR3 is TGTGCCAGCAGCGTAGACGGCAGGTTCCGGCAGCCCCAGCATTTT.

The chain links TRBV19 to TRBJ2-2, with a weak D call TRBD1 (5 bases). Germline CDR1 is LNHDA and CDR2 is SQIVND (reference sequence). This CDR3 contains 14 residues. V lost 5 bases to trimming and J lost 1 base, with 8 bases between them. The CDR3 loop is CASSRQRNTGELFF. The DNA for the CDR3 is TGTGCCAGTAGTCGACAGAGGAACACCGGGGAGCTGTTTTTT. Variable domain in full (rest from reference TRBV19 and TRBJ2-2): DGGITQSPKYLFRKEGQNVTLSCEQNLNHDAMYWYRQDPGQGLRLIYYSQIVNDFQKGDIAEGYSVSREKKESFPLTVTSAQKNPTAFYLCASSRQRNTGELFFGEGSRLTVL.

The V gene is TRBV29-1, the J gene TRBJ2-7; 8 bases are a match to TRBD1. CDR3 length: 13 residues. The trim removed 4 bases at V and 5 bases at J, leaving 7 bases unmatched. Germline CDR1 and CDR2: SQVTM and ANQGSEA. DNA for the CDR3: TGCAGCGTTGCCCGGACAGGGAACCACGAGCAGTACTTC. As protein: CSVARTGNHEQYF.

Points on this clone: Other nucleotide sequences from this sample produce the same CDR3. The chain is built from TRBV13 and TRBJ2-7; no clear D gene. The CDR3 is made up of 13 amino acids. Looked up from germline, CDR1 is PRHDT and CDR2 is FYEKMQ (reference sequence). The V end lost 4 bases, the J end lost 3 bases, and 10 bases lay between the germline ends. The CDR3 coding sequence is TGTGCCAGCAGCTCACGATCCAGCTACGAGCAGTACTTC. Protein sequence: CASSSRSSYEQYF. Together with reference TRBV13 and TRBJ2-7, the CDR3 gives the full variable domain: AAGVIQSPRHLIKEKRETATLKCYPIPRHDTVYWYQQGPGQDPQFLISFYEKMQSDKGSIPDRFSAQQFSDYHSELNMSSLELGDSALYFCASSSRSSYEQYFGPGTRLTVT.

V usage is TRBV23-1 and J usage is TRBJ2-7; 11 nucleotides align to TRBD1. TRBV23-1 is flagged as an ORF with uncertain function. Trimming at V came to 0 bases and at J to 3 bases, leaving 13 bases not matched to a gene. The CDR3 is 19 residues long. In DNA form, the CDR3 reads TGCGCCAGCAGTCAATCGAAGGGGGTCGGACAGGGGGCTTGCTACGAGCAGTACTTC. Its translation: CASSQSKGVGQGACYEQYF.

The chain combines TRBV11-2 with TRBJ2-3; no definite D call. The germline V and J ends were trimmed by 1 base and 7 bases, with 9 bases remaining between them. This CDR3 is built from 13 residues. Germline V gives CDR1 SGHAT, CDR2 FQNNGV. The CDR3 here is CASSLVGTNTQYF. DNA for the CDR3: TGTGCCAGCAGCTTAGTTGGCACCAATACGCAGTATTTT.

The chain joins TRBV28 to TRBJ2-1, with 14 bases lining up with TRBD2. The trim removed 3 bases at V and 6 bases at J, leaving 4 bases unmatched. Germline V CDR1 and CDR2: MDHEN, SYDVKM. This CDR3 has 16 amino acids. CDR3 protein: CASSLSGTSGGNEQFF. The CDR3 DNA reads TGTGCCAGCAGTTTGTCCGGGACTAGCGGGGGCAATGAGCAGTTCTTC.

The chain couples TRBV7-8 to TRBJ2-7; 7 bases line up with TRBD1. With V trimmed by 1 base and J by 3 bases, 15 bases remained unmatched. The CDR3 extends over 18 amino acids. Per germline, CDR1 SGHVS and CDR2 FQNEAQ. The CDR3 protein is CASSLGLIGGQRHYEQYF. The CDR3 nucleotides are TGTGCCAGCAGCTTAGGGCTAATAGGGGGACAGCGGCACTACGAGCAGTACTTC. The full variable domain, its missing parts supplied by reference TRBV7-8 and TRBJ2-7, is GAGVSQSPRYKVAKRGQDVALRCDPISGHVSLFWYQQALGQGPEFLTYFQNEAQLDKSGLPSDRFFAERPEGSVSTLKIQRTQQEDSAVYLCASSLGLIGGQRHYEQYFGPGTRLTVT.

This chain links TRBV18 with TRBJ2-1; a weak D match, TRBD2 (5 bases). The length of the CDR3 is 12 residues. The V end was cut by 1 base, the J end by 10 bases, with 8 bases between. Germline lookup yields CDR1 KGHSH and CDR2 LQKENI. In DNA, the CDR3 is TGTGCCAGCTCACCACTAAGGGAGGAGCAGTTCTTC. This codes for CASSPLREEQFF.

CDR3 sequence reads: CASSLMGQGLKGNQPQHF. Here the CDR3 DNA reads TGTGCCAGCAGCTTGATGGGACAGGGGTTAAAGGGCAATCAGCCCCAGCATTTT. V and J are TRBV5-4 and TRBJ1-5, with 10 positions matching TRBD1. The CDR3 has 18 residues. CDR1 and CDR2 from the germline V gene are SGHNT and YYREEE (reference sequence). The junction had 9 bases not matched to a gene; V was cut back by 1 base and J by 2 bases.

The chain couples TRBV29-1 to TRBJ2-7, with D hard to call. The CDR3 loop spans 13 amino acids. Trimming pared 4 bases from V and 2 bases from J, leaving 12 bases between. CDR1 is SQVTM and CDR2 is ANQGSEA in the germline V gene. The CDR3: CSVVLARTYEQYF. Here the CDR3 DNA reads TGCAGCGTTGTCCTTGCCAGAACCTACGAGCAGTACTTC.

This chain connects TRBV9 to TRBJ2-7; D may be TRBD1 (6 bases). The CDR3 is 13 residues long. Trimming left V 3 bases short and J 8 bases short, with 15 bases between. Germline values: CDR1 SGDLS, CDR2 YYNGEE. The CDR3 is CASSAGQHGKQYF. CDR3 sequence (DNA): TGTGCCAGCAGCGCTGGACAGCACGGGAAGCAGTACTTC. Using reference TRBV9 and TRBJ2-7 for the parts outside the CDR3, the full variable domain is DSGVTQTPKHLITATGQRVTLRCSPRSGDLSVYWYQQSLDQGLQFLIQYYNGEERAKGNILERFSAQQFPDLHSELNLSSLELGDSALYFCASSAGQHGKQYFGPGTRLTVT.

This chain connects TRBV7-9 to TRBJ2-2; D is unclear. Trimming took off 5 bases at V and 6 bases at J, with 13 bases between the two ends. This CDR3 is 14 amino acids long. The germline V gene has CDR1 SEHNR and CDR2 FQNEAQ (reference sequence). The CDR3: CASSVRAPAGELFF. In nucleotides, the CDR3 is TGTGCCAGCAGCGTTAGGGCCCCCGCCGGGGAGCTGTTTTTT.

The chain recombines TRBV7-2 with TRBJ1-6; 8 bases fit TRBD1. The J segment lost 2 bases and the V segment lost 1 base, leaving 4 bases of the junction unmatched. Germline-derived CDR1 and CDR2 are SGHTA and FQGNSA. This CDR3 contains 17 residues. The CDR3: CASSLVGTGAYNSPLHF. The CDR3, as DNA: TGTGCCAGCAGCTTAGTGGGGACAGGTGCCTATAATTCACCCCTCCACTTT.

This chain uses TRBV29-1 with TRBJ2-7; TRBD2 matches at 9 bases. Germline V gene sequence: CDR1 SQVTM, CDR2 ANQGSEA. CDR3 length: 18 amino acids. V was pared by 4 bases and J by 0 bases, with 16 bases of the junction left unmatched. This chain's CDR3 is CSVGLAVSVGFSSYEQYF. The CDR3 DNA reads TGCAGCGTTGGACTAGCGGTTTCAGTGGGATTTAGCTCCTACGAGCAGTACTTC.

J is TRBJ2-3 and V is TRBV18; D gene ambiguous. Germline V lookup: CDR1 KGHSH, CDR2 LQKENI. V was shortened by 1 base and J by 4 bases, with 3 bases between the two germline ends. This CDR3 is 12 amino acids long. The CDR3 sequence: CASSPHPDTQYF. The CDR3 DNA is TGTGCCAGCTCACCACACCCAGATACGCAGTATTTT.

V is TRBV7-9 and J is TRBJ2-5; 10 positions agree with TRBD2. Trimming at V came to 4 bases and at J to 5 bases, leaving 4 bases not matched to a gene. Germline CDR1 and CDR2: SEHNR and FQNEAQ (reference sequence). The CDR3 is 14 residues long. The CDR3 nucleotides read TGTGCCAGCAGCTCGGGACTAGCGTCCGAGACCCAGTACTTC. Protein sequence: CASSSGLASETQYF.

This rearrangement joins TRBV7-9 to TRBJ2-1; unclear D gene. V gave up 3 bases and J gave up 9 bases, with 3 bases separating them. CDR1 and CDR2 from the germline V gene are SEHNR and FQNEAQ (reference sequence). There are 10 residues in the CDR3. CDR3 sequence: CASSLTEQFF. In nucleotides, the CDR3 is TGTGCCAGCAGCTTGACTGAGCAGTTCTTC. The whole variable domain, filled in from reference TRBV7-9 and TRBJ2-1, reads DTGVSQNPRHKITKRGQNVTFRCDPISEHNRLYWYRQTLGQGPEFLTYFQNEAQLEKSRLLSDRFSAERPKGSFSTLEIQRTEQGDSAMYLCASSLTEQFFGPGTRLTVL.